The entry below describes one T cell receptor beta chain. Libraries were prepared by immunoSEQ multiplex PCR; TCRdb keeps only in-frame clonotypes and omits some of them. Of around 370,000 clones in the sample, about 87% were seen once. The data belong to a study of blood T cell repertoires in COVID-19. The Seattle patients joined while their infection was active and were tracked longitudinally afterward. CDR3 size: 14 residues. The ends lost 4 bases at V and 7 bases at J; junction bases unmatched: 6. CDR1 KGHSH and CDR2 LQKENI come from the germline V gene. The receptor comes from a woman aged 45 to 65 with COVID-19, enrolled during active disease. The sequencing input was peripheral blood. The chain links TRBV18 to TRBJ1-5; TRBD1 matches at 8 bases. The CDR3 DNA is TGTGCCAGCTCACAAGACAGGGGCGGCCAGCCCCAGCATTTT. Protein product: CASSQDRGGQPQHF.